The present entry profiles one TCR beta chain with its context. The antigen this receptor binds is unknown. Base qualities are missing; no much larger clone stands one base away. The germline V gene encodes CDR1 DFQATT and CDR2 SNEGSKA (reference sequence). The CDR3 has 14 amino acids, counting the end cysteine and phenylalanine. Kept here is only the CDR3 DNA, which spans 42 bases and is read in frame from base 1. V lost 6 bases and J lost 9 bases, and the count of bases not matched to a germline gene is 14. The library was prepared using 5' RACE. TCRdb records NextSeq 500 as the sequencer. The TCR library protocol attached a unique molecular identifier to each TCR cDNA molecule to allow correction of PCR and sequencing errors. The study's own analysis went as follows. Decombinator tools were used for TCR identification, UMI-based error correction and CDR3 extraction. TCRs above a frequency of 2 per 1,000, corresponding to the top 1% of the tumor frequency distribution, were defined as expanded. Each repertoire was subsampled 100 times to 5,000 TCRs, after which Renyi diversity was computed with the R vegan package. CDR3 similarity networks were constructed using string-kernel similarity of amino acid triplets, with links drawn between CDR3s whose pairwise similarity was above 0.82. TCRdb reprocessed the public reads (quality trimming at Q25 with fastp, clone calling with MiXCR) and kept in-frame beta chains. CDR3 protein duplicates are merged, each entry listing the most common genes and DNA. TCRdb's processing, not the authors', yielded these V and J calls. The sample table contains some 44,000 distinct CDR3 sequences; only one count was recorded for about 13% of them. The ten largest clonotypes hold about 60% of the sample.

The data stem from a study of spatial heterogeneity in lung cancer (dated by TCRdb to the late 2010s). For the study in its entirety: More beta-chain than alpha-chain transcripts were consistently detected, likely reflecting higher beta-chain transcript abundance. The study quantitatively compared TCR alpha and beta repertoires across multiple tumor regions, matched nontumor lung and blood in non-small cell lung cancer. In the raw uncorrected reads, each unique combination of TCR and UMI appeared on average more than ten times. Nonsynonymous mutation counts, determined by whole-exome sequencing of tumor tissue, were related to features of the TCR repertoire. Both alpha and beta chains were TCR-sequenced in approximately 200 tumor regions, some 64 matched nontumor lung samples and roughly 54 PBMC samples obtained at surgery. Study-wide conclusions, independent of this receptor: Confirming at a functional level the hypothesis that regional TCRs recognize regional mutations was considered to require additional single-cell paired TCR alpha and beta sequencing. Ubiquitous expanded tumor TCRs showed up in blood more often at tumor resection than at routine follow-up.

The sample's time point, from its label and the paper: sample taken at primary tumor resection. Donors were 70 or so patients with early-stage, untreated non-small cell lung cancer from the lung TRACERx cohort. For TCR sequencing, whole RNA was extracted from tumor and nontumor lung tissue, or from cryopreserved PBMC samples, and no cell sorting was done. A patient was chosen for TCR sequencing only when enough RNA was available from at least two tumor regions. The sample consisted of PBMCs, taken at surgery. This clonotype was sampled from a male donor with early-stage non-small cell lung cancer. The chain is assembled from TRBV20-1 and TRBJ2-1; the central 7 bases match TRBD2. The nucleotide sequence is TGCAGTGCAACTAAGGCGGGAGCATTCAGTGAGCAGTTCTTC. Its product reads: CSATKAGAFSEQFF.